A selection of T cell receptor beta chains follows, all from one sample in a study of blood T cell repertoires in COVID-19. Only in-frame clones appear in the TCRdb table, and some are missing; sequencing was by immunoSEQ multiplex PCR. The table lists about 85,000 clones, around 87% of them singletons, with around 4.5% in the top ten. The sequencing sample was made of peripheral blood. The receptor set was obtained from an elderly woman with active or convalescent COVID-19. Each CDR3 is given with its conserved first and last residue. The D gene is left open where the match is weak. The listing skips clone size in some rows; elsewhere it reads once, few, many or a size class.

v_call,clone_size,d_call,j_call,cdr3_aa,cdr3_nt
TRBV11-2,NA,TRBD2,TRBJ2-1,CASSLPPSGRFYNEQFF,TGTGCCAGCAGCTTACCCCCCAGCGGGAGGTTCTACAATGAGCAGTTCTTC
TRBV28,once,TRBD1,TRBJ1-1,CASSSLQGAPNTEAFF,TGTGCCAGCAGTTCCCTACAGGGGGCGCCGAACACTGAAGCTTTCTTT
TRBV11-2,NA,NA,TRBJ1-2,CASSLGGSNYGYTF,TGTGCCAGCAGCTTAGGTGGCTCTAACTATGGCTACACCTTC
TRBV4-3,NA,NA,TRBJ2-7,CASSQDIGAKTYEQYF,TGCGCCAGCAGCCAAGATATAGGGGCTAAGACCTACGAGCAGTACTTC
TRBV11-2,NA,TRBD1,TRBJ2-1,CASSLIRGQGANEQFF,TGTGCCAGCAGCTTAATTCGGGGACAGGGGGCAAATGAGCAGTTCTTC
TRBV12-3/TRBV12-4,NA,TRBD1,TRBJ2-7,CASSHGTGDEQYF,TGTGCCAGCAGTCACGGGACAGGGGACGAGCAGTACTTC
TRBV9,NA,TRBD1,TRBJ1-5,CASSPGQGMNQPQHF,TGTGCCAGCAGCCCGGGACAGGGGATGAATCAGCCCCAGCATTTT
TRBV28,NA,TRBD1,TRBJ2-4,CASTPYRGNIQYF,TGTGCCAGCACTCCTTACAGGGGTAACATTCAGTACTTC
TRBV2,NA,NA,TRBJ1-4,CASSYRALDEKLFF,TGTGCCAGCAGTTACAGGGCTTTAGATGAAAAACTGTTTTTT
TRBV15,NA,NA,TRBJ2-2,CATSLRTGNTGELFF,TGTGCCACCAGCTTACGGACTGGTAACACCGGGGAGCTGTTTTTT
TRBV20-1,NA,TRBD1,TRBJ2-1,CSADRGSGQFF,TGCAGTGCGGACAGGGGCTCCGGTCAGTTCTTC
TRBV19,NA,NA,TRBJ1-5,CASSRGGPNQPQHF,TGTGCCAGTAGTAGGGGGGGTCCCAATCAGCCCCAGCATTTT
TRBV28,NA,TRBD2,TRBJ2-1,CASSPLAGVARHVF,TGTGCCAGCAGCCCACTAGCGGGCGTGGCAAGACACGTCTTC